The rows below give T cell receptor beta chains drawn from one sample of a study of T cells in tumors after PD-1 blockade. The protocol was immunoSEQ multiplex PCR, while the TCRdb copy is restricted to in-frame clones and leaves out a portion. The sample shows 60,000 to 70,000 clones, roughly 70% of them seen only once. The sequencing used PBMCs, collected after anti-PD-1 treatment. The receptors shown here come from a human donor with basal cell carcinoma. CDR3s include the opening cysteine and the closing phenylalanine or tryptophan. The D gene is left open where the match is weak. The listing skips clone size in some rows; elsewhere it reads once, few, many or a size class.

TRBV30	TRBJ2-7	.	.	TGTGCCTGGAGTGTACGGGGAGCTTACGAGCAGTACTTC	CAWSVRGAYEQYF
TRBV2	TRBJ1-4	.	TRBD1	TGTGCCAGCAGTGAGGGACAGGGGATGGAAAAACTGTTTTTT	CASSEGQGMEKLFF
TRBV7-2	TRBJ2-2	.	.	TGTGCCAGCAGCCCCCTACTAAGCACCGGGGAGCTGTTTTTT	CASSPLLSTGELFF
TRBV3-1/TRBV3-2	TRBJ2-5	.	TRBD1	TGTGCCAGCAGCCAAGTAACAGGGGGTCATCAAGAGACCCAGTACTTC	CASSQVTGGHQETQYF
TRBV12-3/TRBV12-4	TRBJ2-7	.	.	TGTGCCAGCAGTAAGACAGGAAACGAGCAGTACTTC	CASSKTGNEQYF
TRBV6-4	TRBJ1-1	.	.	TGTGCCAGCAGTGACGAGGCGAACACTGAAGCTTTCTTT	CASSDEANTEAFF
TRBV12-3/TRBV12-4	TRBJ2-1	.	.	TGTGCCAGCAGTCTCAGGCCCGGGGATGAGCAGTTCTTC	CASSLRPGDEQFF
TRBV7-9	TRBJ1-1	.	.	TGTGCCAGCAGCATTGACATGAACACTGAAGCTTTCTTT	CASSIDMNTEAFF
TRBV6-1	TRBJ1-6	.	.	TGTGCCAGCAGTGAAGAGGCGGCAATTTACTCCTATAATTCACCCCTCCACTTT	CASSEEAAIYSYNSPLHF
TRBV6-5	TRBJ2-1	.	TRBD2	TGTGCCAGCAGCCCAGCGGGGGGGTTATACAATGAGCAGTTCTTC	CASSPAGGLYNEQFF
TRBV5-1	TRBJ1-2	once	.	TGCGCCAGCAGCCAGCGGGACACCAGAAACTATGGCTACACCTTC	CASSQRDTRNYGYTF
TRBV12-3/TRBV12-4	TRBJ1-2	.	TRBD1	TGTGCCAGCAGTTTACAGGGGGCCCTTGGCTACACCTTC	CASSLQGALGYTF
TRBV15	TRBJ1-3	once	.	TGTGCCACCAGCAGAGATGGGGGTACTGGAAACACCATATATTTT	CATSRDGGTGNTIYF
TRBV18	TRBJ2-2	.	.	TGTGCCAGCTCACCATTTACAGGAAACACCGGGGAGCTGTTTTTT	CASSPFTGNTGELFF
TRBV25-1	TRBJ1-4	once	TRBD1	TGTGCCAGCAGTGGCTCAGGACAGGGGAGGGAAAAACTGTTTTTT	CASSGSGQGREKLFF
TRBV2	TRBJ2-3	.	.	TGTGCCAGCAGTGAGGGTCTAGCCACATATACAGATACGCAGTATTTT	CASSEGLATYTDTQYF
TRBV6-4	TRBJ2-3	.	TRBD2	TGTGCCAGCAGTGGCGCGGGGGGCGAGCAGGGTACGCAGTATTTT	CASSGAGGEQGTQYF
TRBV10-3	TRBJ1-4	.	.	TGTGCCAATCGGGGGGCACCTAATGAAAAACTGTTTTTT	CANRGAPNEKLFF
TRBV5-1	TRBJ1-1	few	TRBD1	TGCGCCAGCAGCTCAGGGGGCGCCGAAGCTTTCTTT	CASSSGGAEAFF
TRBV10-2	TRBJ1-6	.	.	TGCGCCAGCAGAGAGGTTCCGGATTATGGATCCTATAATTCACCCCTCCACTTT	CASREVPDYGSYNSPLHF
TRBV11-3	TRBJ2-1	.	.	TGTGCCAGCAGCTTAGATGGACAGTACAATGAGCAGTTCTTC	CASSLDGQYNEQFF
TRBV5-5	TRBJ2-5	.	TRBD1	TGTGCCAGCAGCCCCACAGGGGGCCAAGAGACCCAGTACTTC	CASSPTGGQETQYF
TRBV15	TRBJ1-4	.	TRBD1	TGTGCCACCAGCAGGTCCCGACAGGGGGTTCGGGAAAAACTGTTTTTT	CATSRSRQGVREKLFF
TRBV30	TRBJ1-1	.	.	TGTGCCTGGGAACCGGGACAGAACACTGAAGCTTTCTTT	CAWEPGQNTEAFF
TRBV7-9	TRBJ1-1	.	TRBD1	TGTGCCAGCAGCCTAGATCCGGGACAGGGATACGACACTGAAGCTTTCTTT	CASSLDPGQGYDTEAFF
TRBV6-1	TRBJ1-5	.	TRBD1	TGTGCCAGCAGTGAAGTCGGGACAGGCCACACGTATAGCAATCAGCCCCAGCATTTT	CASSEVGTGHTYSNQPQHF
TRBV4-1	TRBJ1-2	.	.	TGCGCCAGCAGCCTAAGCAGGGGAGGAGACTATGGCTACACCTTC	CASSLSRGGDYGYTF
TRBV7-2	TRBJ2-6	.	.	TGTGCCAGCAGCTTACTTTCTGGACCTGGGGCCAACGTCCTGACTTTC	CASSLLSGPGANVLTF
TRBV7-9	TRBJ1-2	once	.	TGTGCCAGCAGCCCCTCGGGGGGTAACTATGGCTACACCTTC	CASSPSGGNYGYTF
TRBV3-1/TRBV3-2	TRBJ2-5	few	TRBD2	TGTGCCAGCAGCCAAGGGACTAGCGGGGGCCTTCAAGAGACCCAGTACTTC	CASSQGTSGGLQETQYF
TRBV5-1	TRBJ2-5	.	TRBD1	TGCGCCAGCAGCCTTGGACAGGGTGTGGAGACCCAGTACTTC	CASSLGQGVETQYF
TRBV5-4	TRBJ2-1	.	TRBD2	TGTGCCAGCAGCTTGGATAGCGGGGGCTGGGGGTCGTACAATGAGCAGTTCTTC	CASSLDSGGWGSYNEQFF
TRBV9	TRBJ2-1	.	TRBD2	TGTGCCAGCAGCTCTCTAGCGGGGGGGGACAATGAGCAGTTCTTC	CASSSLAGGDNEQFF
TRBV5-1	TRBJ2-3	.	TRBD2	TGCGCCAGCAGCTTGGAAGGAGCGGGGGGGACAGATACGCAGTATTTT	CASSLEGAGGTDTQYF
TRBV18	TRBJ1-3	.	TRBD1	TGTGCCAGCGCAACAGGGGGCTCCCCTGGAAACACCATATATTTT	CASATGGSPGNTIYF
TRBV5-1	TRBJ2-7	.	TRBD2	TGCGCCAGCAGCACGGTGGGTAGCGGGGGGGCGAAAGAGCAGTACTTC	CASSTVGSGGAKEQYF
TRBV6-5	TRBJ1-1	once	.	TGTGCCAGCAGAGGCGGGGGGGTCATGAACACTGAAGCTTTCTTT	CASRGGGVMNTEAFF
TRBV21-1	TRBJ2-7	.	.	TGTGCCAGCAGCAAAGTGTATCTCGGCAGGGGGAGCGAGCAGTACTTC	CASSKVYLGRGSEQYF
TRBV19	TRBJ1-2	.	TRBD1	TGTGCCTTAAGAGGGACAGGGAGAAATGGCTACACCTTC	CALRGTGRNGYTF
TRBV4-1	TRBJ1-2	.	TRBD1	TGCGCCAGCAGCCAAGATGCCCTCAGGGGGAACTATGGCTACACCTTC	CASSQDALRGNYGYTF
TRBV7-2	TRBJ2-2	.	.	TGTGCCAGCACCCCGAACGGGGGCGCAAACACCGGGGAGCTGTTTTTT	CASTPNGGANTGELFF
TRBV12-3/TRBV12-4	TRBJ2-1	.	.	TGTGCCAGCAGTTTTTCAGTAAATGAGCAGTTCTTC	CASSFSVNEQFF
TRBV30	TRBJ1-1	.	TRBD1	TGTGCCTGGGCGACAGGGATTACTGAAGCTTTCTTT	CAWATGITEAFF
TRBV7-2	TRBJ1-5	few	.	TGTGCCAGCAGCGCCTCACAGGGACAGCCCCAGCATTTT	CASSASQGQPQHF
TRBV6-5	TRBJ1-6	.	TRBD1	TGTGCCAGCAGTAAGGGACAGTCAAATTCACCCCTCCACTTT	CASSKGQSNSPLHF
TRBV10-2	TRBJ2-1	.	.	TGCGCCAGCGGGGGGTCCTCCTACAATGAGCAGTTCTTC	CASGGSSYNEQFF
TRBV4-2	TRBJ2-3	.	TRBD2	TGTGCCAGCAGCCAAGAACCGGGGGGGGCGGATACGCAGTATTTT	CASSQEPGGADTQYF
TRBV4-1	TRBJ2-3	.	.	TGCGCCAGCAGCCAAAAGAGTTGGTACTCCGGAACAGATACGCAGTATTTT	CASSQKSWYSGTDTQYF
TRBV10-3	TRBJ2-3	.	TRBD2	TGTGCCATCAGTGACCCTACTAGCGGGGGCGGGGATACGCAGTATTTT	CAISDPTSGGGDTQYF
TRBV29-1	TRBJ1-4	.	TRBD1	TGCAGCGTTGTTCAGGGGGCGGATGAAAAACTGTTTTTT	CSVVQGADEKLFF
TRBV7-8	TRBJ2-1	.	TRBD2	TGTGCCAGCAGCAAAGGGGTAGCGGGGTTGGATGAGCAGTTCTTC	CASSKGVAGLDEQFF
TRBV7-2	TRBJ2-5	.	.	TGTGCCAGCAGCTTTCGGCGGGGACAAGAGACCCAGTACTTC	CASSFRRGQETQYF
TRBV3-1/TRBV3-2	TRBJ2-5	.	TRBD1	TGTGCCAGCAGCCAAGGGACAGGGAAGGGAACGGAGACCCAGTACTTC	CASSQGTGKGTETQYF
TRBV30	TRBJ2-1	.	.	TGTGCCTTTACAGGGAGGGCCTACAATGAGCAGTTCTTC	CAFTGRAYNEQFF
TRBV19	TRBJ1-1	.	TRBD1	TGTGCCAGTAGTATATTCCCGGGCGGGACAGCGGAAGCTTTCTTT	CASSIFPGGTAEAFF